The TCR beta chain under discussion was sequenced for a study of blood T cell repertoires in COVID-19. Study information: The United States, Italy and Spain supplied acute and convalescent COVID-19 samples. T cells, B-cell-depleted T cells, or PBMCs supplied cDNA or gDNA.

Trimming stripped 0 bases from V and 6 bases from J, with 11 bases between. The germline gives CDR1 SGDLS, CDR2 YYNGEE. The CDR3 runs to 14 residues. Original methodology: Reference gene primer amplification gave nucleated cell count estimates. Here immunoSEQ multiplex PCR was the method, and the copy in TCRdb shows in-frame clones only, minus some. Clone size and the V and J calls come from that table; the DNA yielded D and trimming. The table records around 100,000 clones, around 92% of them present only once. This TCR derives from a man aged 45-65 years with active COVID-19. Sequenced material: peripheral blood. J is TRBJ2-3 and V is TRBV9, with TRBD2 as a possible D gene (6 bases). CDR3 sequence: CASSVAAGSDTQYF. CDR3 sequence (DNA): TGTGCCAGCAGCGTAGCTGCGGGGTCCGATACGCAGTATTTT.